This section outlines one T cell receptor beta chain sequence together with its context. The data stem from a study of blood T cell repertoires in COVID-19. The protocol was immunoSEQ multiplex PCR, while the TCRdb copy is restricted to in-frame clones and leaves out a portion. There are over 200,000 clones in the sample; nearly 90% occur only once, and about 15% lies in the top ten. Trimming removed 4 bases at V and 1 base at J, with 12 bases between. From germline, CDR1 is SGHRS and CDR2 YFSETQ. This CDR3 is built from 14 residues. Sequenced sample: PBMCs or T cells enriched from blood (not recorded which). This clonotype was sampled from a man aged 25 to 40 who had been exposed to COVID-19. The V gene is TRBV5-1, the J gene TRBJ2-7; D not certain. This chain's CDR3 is CASSHNRDSYEQYF. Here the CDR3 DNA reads TGCGCCAGCAGCCACAACAGAGATTCCTACGAGCAGTACTTC. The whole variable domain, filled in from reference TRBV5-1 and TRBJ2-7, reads KAGVTQTPRYLIKTRGQQVTLSCSPISGHRSVSWYQQTPGQGLQFLFEYFSETQRNKGNFPGRFSGRQFSNSRSEMNVSTLELGDSALYLCASSHNRDSYEQYFGPGTRLTVT.